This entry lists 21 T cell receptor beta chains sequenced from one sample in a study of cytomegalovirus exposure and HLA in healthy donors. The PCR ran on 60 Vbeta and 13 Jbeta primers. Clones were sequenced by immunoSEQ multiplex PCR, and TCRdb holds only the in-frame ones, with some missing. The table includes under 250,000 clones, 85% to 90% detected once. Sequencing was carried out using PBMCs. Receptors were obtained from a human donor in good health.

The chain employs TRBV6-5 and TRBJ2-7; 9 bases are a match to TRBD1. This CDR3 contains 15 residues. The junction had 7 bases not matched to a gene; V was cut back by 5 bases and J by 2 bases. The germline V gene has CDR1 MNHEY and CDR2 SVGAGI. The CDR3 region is CASSHGQGLTYEQYF. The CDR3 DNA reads TGTGCCAGCAGTCACGGACAGGGGTTAACCTACGAGCAGTACTTC.

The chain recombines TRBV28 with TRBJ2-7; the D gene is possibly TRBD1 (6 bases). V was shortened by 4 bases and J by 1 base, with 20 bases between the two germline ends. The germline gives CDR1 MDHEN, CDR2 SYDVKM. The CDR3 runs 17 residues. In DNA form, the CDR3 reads TGTGCCAGCAGTTCAATTCGGGACACAGCACCATCCTACGAGCAGTACTTC. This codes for CASSSIRDTAPSYEQYF.

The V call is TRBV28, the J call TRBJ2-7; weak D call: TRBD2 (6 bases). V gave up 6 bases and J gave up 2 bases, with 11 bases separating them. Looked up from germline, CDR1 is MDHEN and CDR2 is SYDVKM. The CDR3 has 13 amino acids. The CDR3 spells CASREGTTYEQYF. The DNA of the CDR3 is TGTGCCAGCAGGGAGGGAACTACCTACGAGCAGTACTTC.

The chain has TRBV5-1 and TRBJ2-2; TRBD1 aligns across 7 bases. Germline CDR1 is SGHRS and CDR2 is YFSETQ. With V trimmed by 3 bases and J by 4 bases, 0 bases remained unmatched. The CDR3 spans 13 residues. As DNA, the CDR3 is TGCGCCAGCAGCTCAGGGGGCACCGGGGAGCTGTTTTTT. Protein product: CASSSGGTGELFF.

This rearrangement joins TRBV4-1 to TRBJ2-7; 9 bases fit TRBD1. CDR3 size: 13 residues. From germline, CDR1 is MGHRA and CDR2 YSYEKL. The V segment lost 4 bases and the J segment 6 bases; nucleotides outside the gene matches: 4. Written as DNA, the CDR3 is TGCGCCAGCAGCCTCGGGACAGGGACCGAGCAGTACTTC. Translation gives CASSLGTGTEQYF.

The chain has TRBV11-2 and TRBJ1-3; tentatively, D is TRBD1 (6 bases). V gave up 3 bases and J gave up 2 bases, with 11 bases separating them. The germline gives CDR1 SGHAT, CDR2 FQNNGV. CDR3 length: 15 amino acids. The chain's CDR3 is CASSFWTEPGNTIYF. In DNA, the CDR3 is TGTGCCAGCAGCTTTTGGACAGAACCTGGAAACACCATATATTTT.

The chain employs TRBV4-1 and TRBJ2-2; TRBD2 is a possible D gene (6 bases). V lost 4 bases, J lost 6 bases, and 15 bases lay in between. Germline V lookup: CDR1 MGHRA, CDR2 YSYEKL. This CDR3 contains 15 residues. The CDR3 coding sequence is TGCGCCAGCAGCCTTTCCTGGGGGGTCCCCGGGGAGCTGTTTTTT. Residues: CASSLSWGVPGELFF.

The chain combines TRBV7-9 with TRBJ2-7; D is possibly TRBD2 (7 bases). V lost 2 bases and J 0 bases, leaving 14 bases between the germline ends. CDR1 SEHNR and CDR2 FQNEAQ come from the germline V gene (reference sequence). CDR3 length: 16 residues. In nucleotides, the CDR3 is TGTGCCAGCAGCTTATTGTCCGGGGGGCACTCCTACGAGCAGTACTTC. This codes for CASSLLSGGHSYEQYF.

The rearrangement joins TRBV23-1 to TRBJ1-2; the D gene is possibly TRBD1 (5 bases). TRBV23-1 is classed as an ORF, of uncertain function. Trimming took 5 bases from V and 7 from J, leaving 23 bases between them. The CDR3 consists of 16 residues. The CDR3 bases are TGCGCCAGCAGTTCCGACAGATATGAACCGAAGAGTGGCTACACCTTC. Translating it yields CASSSDRYEPKSGYTF.

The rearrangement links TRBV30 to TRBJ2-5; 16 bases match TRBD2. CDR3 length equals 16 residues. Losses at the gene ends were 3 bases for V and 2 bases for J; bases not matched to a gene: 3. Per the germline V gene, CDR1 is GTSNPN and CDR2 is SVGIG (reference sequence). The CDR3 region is CAWRPGLAGGQETQYF. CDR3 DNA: TGTGCCTGGAGACCGGGACTAGCGGGAGGGCAAGAGACCCAGTACTTC.

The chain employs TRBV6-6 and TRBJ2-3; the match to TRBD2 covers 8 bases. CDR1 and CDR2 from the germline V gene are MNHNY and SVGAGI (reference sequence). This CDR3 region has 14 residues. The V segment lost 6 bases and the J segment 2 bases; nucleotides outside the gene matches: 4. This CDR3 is CASRTGLATDTQYF. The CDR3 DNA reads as TGTGCCAGCAGAACAGGACTAGCCACAGATACGCAGTATTTT.

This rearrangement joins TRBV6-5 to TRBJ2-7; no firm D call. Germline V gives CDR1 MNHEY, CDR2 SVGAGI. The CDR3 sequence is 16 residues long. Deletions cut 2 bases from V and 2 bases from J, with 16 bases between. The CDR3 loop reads CASSYQQLGSAYEQYF. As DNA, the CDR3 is TGTGCCAGCAGTTACCAGCAGTTAGGCAGCGCCTACGAGCAGTACTTC.

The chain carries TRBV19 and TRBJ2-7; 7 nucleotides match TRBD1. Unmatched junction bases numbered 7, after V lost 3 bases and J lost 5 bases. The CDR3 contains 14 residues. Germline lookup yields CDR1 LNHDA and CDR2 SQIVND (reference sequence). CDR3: CASSIGQAVNEQYF. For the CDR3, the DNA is TGTGCCAGTAGTATCGGACAGGCCGTCAACGAGCAGTACTTC.

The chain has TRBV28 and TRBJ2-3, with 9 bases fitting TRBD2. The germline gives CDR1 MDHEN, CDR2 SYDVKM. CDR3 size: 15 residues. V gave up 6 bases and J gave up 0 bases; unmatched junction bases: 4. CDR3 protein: CASREAGGSTDTQYF. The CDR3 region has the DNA TGTGCCAGCAGGGAAGCGGGAGGCAGCACAGATACGCAGTATTTT.

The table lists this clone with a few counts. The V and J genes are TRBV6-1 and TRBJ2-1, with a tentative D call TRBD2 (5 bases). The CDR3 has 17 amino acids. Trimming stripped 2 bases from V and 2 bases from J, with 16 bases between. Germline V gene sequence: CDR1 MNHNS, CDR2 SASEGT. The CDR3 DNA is TGTGCCAGCAGTGAACTAAAGGCGGGTCAGGCCTACAATGAGCAGTTCTTC. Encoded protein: CASSELKAGQAYNEQFF.

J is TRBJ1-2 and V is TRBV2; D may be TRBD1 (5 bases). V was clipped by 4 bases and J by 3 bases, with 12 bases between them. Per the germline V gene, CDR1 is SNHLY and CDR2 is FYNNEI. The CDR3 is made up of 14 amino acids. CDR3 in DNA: TGTGCCAGCAGTGTTGATGGGGGGTACTATGGCTACACCTTC. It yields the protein CASSVDGGYYGYTF.

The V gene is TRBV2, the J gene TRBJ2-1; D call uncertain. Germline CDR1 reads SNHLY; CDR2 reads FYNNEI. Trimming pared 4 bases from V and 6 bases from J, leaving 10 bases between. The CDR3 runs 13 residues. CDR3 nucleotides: TGTGCCAGCAGTGCTGTGGCTGTCAATGAGCAGTTCTTC. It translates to CASSAVAVNEQFF. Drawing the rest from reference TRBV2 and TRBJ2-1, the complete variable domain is EPEVTQTPSHQVTQMGQEVILRCVPISNHLYFYWYRQILGQKVEFLVSFYNNEISEKSEIFDDQFSVERPDGSNFTLKIRSTKLEDSAMYFCASSAVAVNEQFFGPGTRLTVL.

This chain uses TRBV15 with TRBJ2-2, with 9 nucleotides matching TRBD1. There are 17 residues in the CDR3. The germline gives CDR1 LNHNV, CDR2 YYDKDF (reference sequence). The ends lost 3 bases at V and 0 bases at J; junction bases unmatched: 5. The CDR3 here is CATSSPGTGTNTGELFF. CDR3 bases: TGTGCCACCAGCAGCCCCGGGACAGGGACGAACACCGGGGAGCTGTTTTTT.

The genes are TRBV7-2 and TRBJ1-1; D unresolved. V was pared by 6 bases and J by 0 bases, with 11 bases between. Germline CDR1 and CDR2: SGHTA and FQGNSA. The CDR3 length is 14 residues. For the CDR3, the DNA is TGTGCCAGCAGGATAGCCCTTATGAACACTGAAGCTTTCTTT. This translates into CASRIALMNTEAFF.

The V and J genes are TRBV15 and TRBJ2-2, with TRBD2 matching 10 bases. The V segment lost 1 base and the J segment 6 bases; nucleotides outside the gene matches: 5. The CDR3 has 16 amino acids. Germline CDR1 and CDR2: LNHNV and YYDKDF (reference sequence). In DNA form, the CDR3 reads TGTGCCACCAGCAGAGTTGGGACTAGCGTTGCCGGGGAGCTGTTTTTT. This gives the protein CATSRVGTSVAGELFF.

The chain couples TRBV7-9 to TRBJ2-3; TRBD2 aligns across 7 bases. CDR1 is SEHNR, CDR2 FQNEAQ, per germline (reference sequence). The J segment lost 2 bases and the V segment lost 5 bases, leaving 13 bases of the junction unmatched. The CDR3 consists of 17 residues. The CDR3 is CASSRRVASGTTDTQYF. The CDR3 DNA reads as TGTGCCAGCAGCCGTCGGGTAGCTAGCGGTACCACAGATACGCAGTATTTT.